This entry lists 3 T cell receptor beta chains sequenced from one sample in a study of cytomegalovirus exposure and HLA in healthy donors. Vbeta (60) and Jbeta (13) primers were used in the PCR. Libraries were prepared by immunoSEQ multiplex PCR; TCRdb keeps only in-frame clonotypes and omits some of them. The sample has about 170,000 clones; 77% are singletons. Sequences were obtained from PBMCs. The source is a female donor in good health and CMV-seronegative.

The chain recombines TRBV5-1 with TRBJ2-5, with D maybe TRBD2 (6 bases). Deletions cut 0 bases from V and 5 bases from J, with 8 bases between. The CDR3 is made up of 13 amino acids. Germline V gene data show CDR1 as SGHRS and CDR2 as YFSETQ. The CDR3 DNA reads TGCGCCAGCAGCTTGGCCCGGGGGGAGACCCAGTACTTC. Its translation: CASSLARGETQYF.

The chain employs TRBV6-5 and TRBJ2-2; 11 nucleotides agree with TRBD1. The length of the CDR3 is 13 residues. V trimming: 10 bases; J trimming: 8 bases; junction bases outside the gene matches: 6. Germline V lookup: CDR1 MNHEY, CDR2 SVGAGI. In nucleotides, the CDR3 is TGTGCCACCACCGGGACAGGGGGTGGGGAGCTGTTTTTT. It translates to CATTGTGGGELFF.

This chain joins TRBV2 and TRBJ1-1; TRBD1 agrees at 9 bases. Germline assignment: CDR1 SNHLY and CDR2 FYNNEI. This CDR3 is 14 amino acids long. J gave up 2 bases and V 7 bases, and 5 bases lay outside the gene matches. This CDR3 reads CASILQGANTEAFF. DNA of the CDR3: TGTGCCAGCATCCTACAGGGGGCTAACACTGAAGCTTTCTTT.